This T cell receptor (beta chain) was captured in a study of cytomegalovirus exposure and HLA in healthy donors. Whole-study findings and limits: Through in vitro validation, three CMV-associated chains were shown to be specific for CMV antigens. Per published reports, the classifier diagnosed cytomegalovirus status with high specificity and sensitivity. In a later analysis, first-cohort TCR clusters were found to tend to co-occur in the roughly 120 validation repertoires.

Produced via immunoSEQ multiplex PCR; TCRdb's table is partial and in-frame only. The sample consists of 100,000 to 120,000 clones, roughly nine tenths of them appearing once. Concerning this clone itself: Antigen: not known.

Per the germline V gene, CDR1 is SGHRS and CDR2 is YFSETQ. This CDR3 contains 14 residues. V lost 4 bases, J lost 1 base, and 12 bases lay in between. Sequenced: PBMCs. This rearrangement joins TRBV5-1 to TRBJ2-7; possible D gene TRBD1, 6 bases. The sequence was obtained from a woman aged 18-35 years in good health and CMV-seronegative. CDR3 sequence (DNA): TGCGCCAGCAGCGTAGCAGGGGTTTCCTACGAGCAGTACTTC. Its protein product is CASSVAGVSYEQYF.